This TCR beta chain derives from a study of Ad26.COV2.S vaccination and SARS-CoV-2 variants. Concerning this clone: What it binds is unknown.

Looked up from germline, CDR1 is LNHDA and CDR2 is SQIVND (reference sequence). Deletions cut 3 bases from V and 3 bases from J, with 14 bases between. The CDR3 is made up of 15 amino acids. Repertoires were generated with immunoSEQ multiplex PCR, while TCRdb's copy carries only in-frame clones and drops some. The sample has 300,000 to 350,000 clones; 85% to 90% are singletons. Treatment of the sample: around 19 received Ad26.COV2.S at low or high dose, single or two shots; 5 received placebo; per-sample allocation not given. The samples date from day 63 after the first vaccine or placebo injection. Overall study findings and caveats: CD8+ and CD4+ T cells specific for spike reportedly responded with substantial breadth after vaccination.

Here the sequenced sample was peripheral blood, taken in a trial of Ad26.COV2.S vaccine versus placebo. The chain joins TRBV19 to TRBJ1-1, with no clear D. The clonotype originates from a person aged 18 to 59 who received the Ad26.COV2.S COVID-19 vaccine or a placebo. The CDR3 DNA is TGTGCCAGTAGTATTGAGGGTTGGGAGTACACTGAAGCTTTCTTT. Its translation: CASSIEGWEYTEAFF.